A selection of T cell receptor beta chains follows, all from one sample in a study of regulatory T cells in long-lasting Graves disease. TCRdb reanalysed the multiplex PCR reads using MiXCR and keeps one entry per CDR3 protein. The table records approximately 400,000 distinct CDR3 sequences, about 15% of them present only once. This sample was also put to use in a study of T cells in Graves' hyperthyroidism and ophthalmopathy.

This sample comprised peripheral blood mononuclear cells (PBMCs), obtained at new diagnosis, from a patient treated with antithyroid drugs. Source of these receptors: a woman in her twenties or thirties with Graves disease. Each CDR3 is given without its conserved first and last residue. The order of the fields is J gene, V gene, CDR3 protein.

J gene: TRBJ2-7; V gene: TRBV20-1; CDR3 protein: SAKPTGVNYEQY
J gene: TRBJ2-1; V gene: TRBV20-1; CDR3 protein: SARDVQGANNEQF
J gene: TRBJ1-2; V gene: TRBV3-1; CDR3 protein: ASSQAGTVPEGT
J gene: TRBJ2-1; V gene: TRBV5-1; CDR3 protein: ASSFGGNNEQF
J gene: TRBJ1-2; V gene: TRBV5-1; CDR3 protein: ASSLSGDQLQPDT
J gene: TRBJ2-7; V gene: TRBV4-1; CDR3 protein: ASSLRGQGDPSYEQY
J gene: TRBJ2-1; V gene: TRBV5-1; CDR3 protein: ASSTGVSYNEQF
J gene: TRBJ2-2; V gene: TRBV3-1; CDR3 protein: ASSQTGLGTGELF
J gene: TRBJ2-1; V gene: TRBV19; CDR3 protein: ASRIKTGTGLGAEEQS
J gene: TRBJ1-1; V gene: TRBV5-1; CDR3 protein: ASGSGGQNTEAF
J gene: TRBJ2-5; V gene: TRBV24-1; CDR3 protein: ATSERGETQY
J gene: TRBJ2-1; V gene: TRBV19; CDR3 protein: ACAAPGTSGNEQF
J gene: TRBJ2-1; V gene: TRBV6-5; CDR3 protein: ASSLTSGRAIQGNEQF
J gene: TRBJ2-2; V gene: TRBV13; CDR3 protein: ASSFSLAGELF
J gene: TRBJ2-1; V gene: TRBV24-1; CDR3 protein: ATSDPIAGAGNEQF
J gene: TRBJ1-2; V gene: TRBV12-3/TRBV12-4; CDR3 protein: ASSLQSQYDYT
J gene: TRBJ1-4; V gene: TRBV28; CDR3 protein: ASRDEKLF
J gene: TRBJ1-5; V gene: TRBV20-1; CDR3 protein: SAIVGQAGNQPQH
J gene: TRBJ1-5; V gene: TRBV12-3/TRBV12-4; CDR3 protein: ASSRDRGFNQPQH
J gene: TRBJ1-2; V gene: TRBV3-1; CDR3 protein: ASSQDLRTVHYGYT
J gene: TRBJ1-6; V gene: TRBV6-2/TRBV6-3; CDR3 protein: ASSTRSGTPYNSPLH
J gene: TRBJ1-3; V gene: TRBV20-1; CDR3 protein: SAPSGGAGNTIY
J gene: TRBJ1-1; V gene: TRBV5-1; CDR3 protein: ASSLAMGGLTEAF
J gene: TRBJ1-5; V gene: TRBV28; CDR3 protein: AILAGNSNQPQH
J gene: TRBJ1-2; V gene: TRBV30; CDR3 protein: AWSVSSGGYT
J gene: TRBJ2-6; V gene: TRBV18; CDR3 protein: ASSPNPSGANVLT
J gene: TRBJ2-7; V gene: TRBV11-3; CDR3 protein: ASSLEPGGAYEQY
J gene: TRBJ2-3; V gene: TRBV7-9; CDR3 protein: ASSPGLLATDTQY
J gene: TRBJ2-5; V gene: TRBV7-9; CDR3 protein: ASGDSRATQY
J gene: TRBJ2-3; V gene: TRBV4-1; CDR3 protein: ASSRVAGGADTQY
J gene: TRBJ2-3; V gene: TRBV7-9; CDR3 protein: ASSSGTSGRVDTQY
J gene: TRBJ1-4; V gene: TRBV18; CDR3 protein: ASSSAGTEKLF
J gene: TRBJ2-3; V gene: TRBV11-3; CDR3 protein: ASSARRGEGPDTQY
J gene: TRBJ2-2; V gene: TRBV4-1; CDR3 protein: ASSPSGQGARIGAGELF
J gene: TRBJ1-2; V gene: TRBV12-3/TRBV12-4; CDR3 protein: ASTQRGRRGSYGYT
J gene: TRBJ1-5; V gene: TRBV20-1; CDR3 protein: SARDRNKGSFYQPQH
J gene: TRBJ2-2; V gene: TRBV7-6; CDR3 protein: ASSIRTSVVGELF
J gene: TRBJ1-5; V gene: TRBV24-1; CDR3 protein: ATSDPGTGDGNQPQH
J gene: TRBJ2-4; V gene: TRBV11-3; CDR3 protein: ASSHLRTGLIAKNIQY
J gene: TRBJ2-3; V gene: TRBV7-3; CDR3 protein: ASSLEPAGATDTQY
J gene: TRBJ2-3; V gene: TRBV11-1; CDR3 protein: ASSSSGTSRTDTQY
J gene: TRBJ1-5; V gene: TRBV18; CDR3 protein: ASSPGQGGQPQH
J gene: NA; V gene: TRBV7-9; CDR3 protein: ASSLGPTSQETQY
J gene: TRBJ1-5; V gene: TRBV7-2; CDR3 protein: ASSLARPDSNQPQH
J gene: TRBJ2-1; V gene: TRBV19; CDR3 protein: ASSTEAGSNNEQF
J gene: TRBJ1-1; V gene: TRBV7-9; CDR3 protein: ASTPVRGLNTEAF
J gene: TRBJ2-1; V gene: TRBV6-5; CDR3 protein: ASSFSTGQAYNEQF
J gene: TRBJ2-3; V gene: TRBV28; CDR3 protein: ASSLDGSDSSDTQY
J gene: TRBJ1-6; V gene: TRBV14; CDR3 protein: ASRWAGRNSPLH